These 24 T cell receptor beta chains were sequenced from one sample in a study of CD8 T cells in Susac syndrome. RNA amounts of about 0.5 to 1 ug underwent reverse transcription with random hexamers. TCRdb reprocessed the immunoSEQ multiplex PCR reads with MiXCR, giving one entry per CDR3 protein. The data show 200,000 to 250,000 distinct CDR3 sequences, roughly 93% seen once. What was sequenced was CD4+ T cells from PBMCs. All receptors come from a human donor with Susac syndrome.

The CDR3 region has the DNA TGCAGTGCTAGCCCCCCTGGGACCGCAAAGGGGACCCAGTACTTC. Its protein is CSASPPGTAKGTQYF. The V and J genes are TRBV20-1 and TRBJ2-5, with D perhaps assigned TRBD1 or TRBD2 (5 bases each). V lost 3 bases and J 7 bases, leaving 21 bases between the germline ends. Per the germline V gene, CDR1 is DFQATT and CDR2 is SNEGSKA (reference sequence). This CDR3 spans 15 amino acids.

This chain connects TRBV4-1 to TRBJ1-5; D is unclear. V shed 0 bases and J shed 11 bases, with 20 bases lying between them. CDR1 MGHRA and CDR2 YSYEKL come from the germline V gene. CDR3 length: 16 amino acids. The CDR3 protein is CASSQERRASRSAQHF. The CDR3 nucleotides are TGCGCCAGCAGCCAAGAGCGTCGGGCGTCTCGATCAGCCCAGCATTTT.

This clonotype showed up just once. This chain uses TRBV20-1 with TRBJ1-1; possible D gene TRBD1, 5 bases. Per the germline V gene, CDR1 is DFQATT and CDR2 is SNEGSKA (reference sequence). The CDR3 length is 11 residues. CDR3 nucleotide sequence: TGCAGGCCTGCGGGGGGAGCTGAAGCTTTCTTT. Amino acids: CRPAGGAEAFF.

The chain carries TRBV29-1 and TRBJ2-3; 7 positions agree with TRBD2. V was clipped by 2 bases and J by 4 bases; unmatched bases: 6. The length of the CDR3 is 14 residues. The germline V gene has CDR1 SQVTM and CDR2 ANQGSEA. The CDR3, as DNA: TGCAGCGTTGAACAGGGAGGGTTGGCAGATACGCAGTATTTT. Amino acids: CSVEQGGLADTQYF.

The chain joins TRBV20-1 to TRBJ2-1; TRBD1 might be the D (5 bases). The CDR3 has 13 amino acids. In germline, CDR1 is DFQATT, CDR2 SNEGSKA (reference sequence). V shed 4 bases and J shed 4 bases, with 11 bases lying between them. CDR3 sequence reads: CSAKGTGYNEQFF. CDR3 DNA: TGCAGTGCTAAAGGTACAGGTTACAATGAGCAGTTCTTC.

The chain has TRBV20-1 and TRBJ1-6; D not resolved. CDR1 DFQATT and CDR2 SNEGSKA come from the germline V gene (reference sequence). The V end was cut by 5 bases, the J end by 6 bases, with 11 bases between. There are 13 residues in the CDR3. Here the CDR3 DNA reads TGCAGTGCTTGGACGGGGAGTAATTCACCCCTCCACTTT. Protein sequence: CSAWTGSNSPLHF.

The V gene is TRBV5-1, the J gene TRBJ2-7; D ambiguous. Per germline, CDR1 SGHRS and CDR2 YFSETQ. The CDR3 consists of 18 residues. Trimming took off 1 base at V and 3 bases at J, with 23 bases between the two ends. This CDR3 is CASSLRSAPQATDYEQYF. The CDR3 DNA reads TGCGCCAGCAGCTTGCGATCGGCCCCTCAGGCTACCGACTACGAGCAGTACTTC.

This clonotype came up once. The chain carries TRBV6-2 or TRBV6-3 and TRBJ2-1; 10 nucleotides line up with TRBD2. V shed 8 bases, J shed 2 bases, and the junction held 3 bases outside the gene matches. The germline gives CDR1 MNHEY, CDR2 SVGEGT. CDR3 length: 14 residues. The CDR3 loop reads CASRSGGAYNEQFF. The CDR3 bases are TGTGCCAGCCGGAGCGGGGGGGCCTACAATGAGCAGTTCTTC.

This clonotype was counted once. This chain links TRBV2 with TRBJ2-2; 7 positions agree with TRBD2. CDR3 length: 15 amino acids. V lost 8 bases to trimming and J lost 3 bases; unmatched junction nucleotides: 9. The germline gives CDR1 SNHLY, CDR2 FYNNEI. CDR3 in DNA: TGTGCCAGCCAGAGCGGGGTCGGCGACACCGGGGAGCTGTTTTTT. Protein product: CASQSGVGDTGELFF.

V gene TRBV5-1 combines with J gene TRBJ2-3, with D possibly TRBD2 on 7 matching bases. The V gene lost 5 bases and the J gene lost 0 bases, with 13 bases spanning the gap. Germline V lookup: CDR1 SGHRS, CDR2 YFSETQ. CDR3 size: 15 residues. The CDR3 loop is CASRTAGASTDTQYF. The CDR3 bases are TGCGCCAGCAGGACCGCGGGGGCTAGCACAGATACGCAGTATTTT.

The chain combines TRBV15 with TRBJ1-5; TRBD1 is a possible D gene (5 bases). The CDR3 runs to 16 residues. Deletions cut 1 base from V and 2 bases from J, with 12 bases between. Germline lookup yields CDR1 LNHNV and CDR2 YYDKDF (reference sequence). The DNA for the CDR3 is TGTGCCACCAGCAGAGCTGTGGGGGTTGGCAATCAGCCCCAGCATTTT. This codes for CATSRAVGVGNQPQHF.

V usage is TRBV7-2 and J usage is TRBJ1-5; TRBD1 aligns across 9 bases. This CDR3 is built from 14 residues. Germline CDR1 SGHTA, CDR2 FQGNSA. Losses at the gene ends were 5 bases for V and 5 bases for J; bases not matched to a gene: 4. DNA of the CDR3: TGTGCCAGCAGCCGGGGGACAGGGTATCAGCCCCAGCATTTT. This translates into CASSRGTGYQPQHF.

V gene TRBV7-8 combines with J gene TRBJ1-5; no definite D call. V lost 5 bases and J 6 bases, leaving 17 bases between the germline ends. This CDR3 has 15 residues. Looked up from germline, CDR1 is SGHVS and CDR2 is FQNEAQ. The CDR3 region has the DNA TGTGCCAGCAGCCTAACCCCGGCCCAAGGTCAGCCCCAGCATTTT. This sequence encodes CASSLTPAQGQPQHF.

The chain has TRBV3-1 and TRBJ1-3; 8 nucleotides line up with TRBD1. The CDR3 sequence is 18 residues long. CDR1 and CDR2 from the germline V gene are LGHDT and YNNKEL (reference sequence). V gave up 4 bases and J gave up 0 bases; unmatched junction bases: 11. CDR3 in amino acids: CASSRKSGQGLSGNTIYF. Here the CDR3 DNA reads TGTGCCAGCAGCCGCAAGTCCGGACAGGGCCTCTCTGGAAACACCATATATTTT.

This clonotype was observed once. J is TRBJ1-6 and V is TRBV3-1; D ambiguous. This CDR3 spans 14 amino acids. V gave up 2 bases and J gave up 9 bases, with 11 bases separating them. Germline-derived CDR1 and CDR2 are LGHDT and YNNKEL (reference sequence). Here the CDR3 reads CASSQKSSISPLHF. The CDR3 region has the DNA TGTGCCAGCAGCCAAAAGTCATCGATTTCACCCCTCCACTTT.

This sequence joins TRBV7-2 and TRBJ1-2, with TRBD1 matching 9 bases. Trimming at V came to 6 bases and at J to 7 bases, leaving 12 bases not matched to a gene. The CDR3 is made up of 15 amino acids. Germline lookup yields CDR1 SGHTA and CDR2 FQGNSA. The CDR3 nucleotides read TGTGCCAGCAGTCCCCCGGGACAGGGTAGGGCTGGCTACACCTTC. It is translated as CASSPPGQGRAGYTF.

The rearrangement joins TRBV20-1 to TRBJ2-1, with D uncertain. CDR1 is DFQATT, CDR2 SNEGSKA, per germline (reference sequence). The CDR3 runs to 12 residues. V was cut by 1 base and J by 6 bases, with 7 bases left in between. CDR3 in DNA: TGCAGTGCTAGAGGGATTCTCAATGAGCAGTTCTTC. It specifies CSARGILNEQFF.

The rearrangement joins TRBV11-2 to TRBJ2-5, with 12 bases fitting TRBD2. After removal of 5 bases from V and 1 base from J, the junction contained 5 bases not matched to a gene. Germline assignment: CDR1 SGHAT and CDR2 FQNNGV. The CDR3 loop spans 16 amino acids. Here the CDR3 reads CASSVGLAGVQETQYF. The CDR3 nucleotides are TGTGCCAGCAGCGTGGGACTAGCGGGCGTCCAAGAGACCCAGTACTTC.

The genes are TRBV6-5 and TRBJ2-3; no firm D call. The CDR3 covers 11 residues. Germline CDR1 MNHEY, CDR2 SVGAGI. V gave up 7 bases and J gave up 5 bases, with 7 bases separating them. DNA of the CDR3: TGTGCCAGCACCCTTTTAGATACGCAGTATTTT. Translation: CASTLLDTQYF.

The CDR3 loop reads CARGQGNTIYF. CDR3 in DNA: TGTGCCCGGGGACAGGGAAACACCATATATTTT. The chain recombines TRBV30 with TRBJ1-3; 7 bases are shared with TRBD1. Per the germline V gene, CDR1 is GTSNPN and CDR2 is SVGIG (reference sequence). The CDR3 consists of 11 residues. With 8 bases clipped from V and 4 bases from J, the junction kept 2 bases outside the gene matches.

The CDR3 DNA sequence: TGCAGTGGAGTAAAAACGATGACCTTTGGGGACACTGAAGCTTTCTTT. This codes for CSGVKTMTFGDTEAFF. The rearrangement uses TRBV29-1 and TRBJ1-1; D remains unclear. The V gene's germline CDR1 is SQVTM and CDR2 ANQGSEA. The CDR3 runs to 16 residues. Based on the CDR3 plus reference TRBV29-1 and TRBJ1-1, the full variable domain is SAVISQKPSRDICQRGTSLTIQCQVDSQVTMMFWYRQQPGQSLTLIATANQGSEATYESGFVIDKFPISRPNLTFSTLTVSNMSPEDSSIYLCSGVKTMTFGDTEAFFGQGTRLTVV.

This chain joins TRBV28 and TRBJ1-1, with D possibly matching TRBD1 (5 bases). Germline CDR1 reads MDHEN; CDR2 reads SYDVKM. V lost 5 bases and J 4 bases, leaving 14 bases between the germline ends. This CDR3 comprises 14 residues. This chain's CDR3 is CASSQMPGATEAFF. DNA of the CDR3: TGTGCCAGCAGTCAAATGCCCGGGGCCACTGAAGCTTTCTTT.

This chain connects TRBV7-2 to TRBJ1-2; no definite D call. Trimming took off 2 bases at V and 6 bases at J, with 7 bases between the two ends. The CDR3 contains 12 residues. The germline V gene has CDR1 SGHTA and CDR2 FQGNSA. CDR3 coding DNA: TGTGCCAGCAGCTTAAGGTCAGATGGCTACACCTTC. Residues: CASSLRSDGYTF. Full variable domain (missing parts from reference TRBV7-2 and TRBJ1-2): GAGVSQSPSNKVTEKGKDVELRCDPISGHTALYWYRQSLGQGLEFLIYFQGNSAPDKSGLPSDRFSAERTGGSVSTLTIQRTQQEDSAVYLCASSLRSDGYTFGSGTRLTVV.

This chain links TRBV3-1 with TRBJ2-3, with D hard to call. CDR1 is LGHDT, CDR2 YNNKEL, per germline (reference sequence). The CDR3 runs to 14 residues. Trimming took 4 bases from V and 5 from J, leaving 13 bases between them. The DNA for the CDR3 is TGTGCCAGCAGCCCCCTCGTTGGTGGAGATACGCAGTATTTT. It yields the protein CASSPLVGGDTQYF.